This T cell receptor (beta chain) was documented in a study of post-analysis software for immune sequencing data. Study summary: Multiple sclerosis in the patients followed relapsing-remitting, secondary progressive and progressive-relapsing courses. Study-level points and caveats: Normalized Chao1 diversity was significantly reduced in patients versus controls. By F measure, strong co-clustering occurred among samples prepared in the same batch. Patients had higher frequencies than controls of about 5 TRBV segments, including TRBV5-6, TRBV5-1 and TRBV20-1.

Turning to this clonotype: The target antigen is unknown.

The CDR3 has 16 residues. Germline CDR1 SGHDT, CDR2 YYEEEE. Trimming took off 3 bases at V and 4 bases at J, with 17 bases between the two ends. TCR beta cDNA libraries included unique molecular identifiers. Between roughly 0.9 and 11 million T cells gave rise to a few hundred thousand cDNA molecules. TCRdb itself ran the PCR reads through MiXCR, one entry per CDR3 protein. In the table there are 400,000 to 500,000 distinct CDR3 sequences, approximately 38% of which are singletons. The chain carries TRBV5-6 and TRBJ1-5; unclear D gene. Sequencing was done on a sample of blood. This receptor was identified in a girl aged 2 to 10 with multiple sclerosis. CDR3 sequence reads: CASSSGPAAQNQPQHF. CDR3 bases: TGTGCCAGCAGCTCGGGCCCCGCCGCCCAAAATCAGCCCCAGCATTTT. Looking up the rest from reference TRBV5-6 and TRBJ1-5 gives the full variable domain: DAGVTQSPTHLIKTRGQQVTLRCSPKSGHDTVSWYQQALGQGPQFIFQYYEEEERQRGNFPDRFSGHQFPNYSSELNVNALLLGDSALYLCASSSGPAAQNQPQHFGDGTRLSIL.